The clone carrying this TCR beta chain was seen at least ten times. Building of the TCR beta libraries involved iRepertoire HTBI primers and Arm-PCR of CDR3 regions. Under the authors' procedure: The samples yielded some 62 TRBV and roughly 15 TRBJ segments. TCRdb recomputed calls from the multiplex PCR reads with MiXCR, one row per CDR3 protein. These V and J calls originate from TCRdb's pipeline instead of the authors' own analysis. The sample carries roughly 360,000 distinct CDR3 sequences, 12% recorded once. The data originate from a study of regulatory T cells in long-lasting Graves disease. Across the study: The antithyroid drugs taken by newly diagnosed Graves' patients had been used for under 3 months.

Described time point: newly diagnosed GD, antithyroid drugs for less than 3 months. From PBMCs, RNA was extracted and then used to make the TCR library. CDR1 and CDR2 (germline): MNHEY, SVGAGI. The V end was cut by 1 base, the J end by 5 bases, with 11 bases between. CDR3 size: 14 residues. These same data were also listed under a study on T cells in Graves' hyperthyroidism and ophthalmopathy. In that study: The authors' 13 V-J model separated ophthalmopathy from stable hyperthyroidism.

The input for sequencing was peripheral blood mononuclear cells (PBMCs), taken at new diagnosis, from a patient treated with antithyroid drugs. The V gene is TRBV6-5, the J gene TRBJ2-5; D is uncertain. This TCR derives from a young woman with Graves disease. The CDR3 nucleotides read TGTGCCAGCAGTTACTTTCCAAACGGGGAGACCCAGTACTTC. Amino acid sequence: CASSYFPNGETQYF.